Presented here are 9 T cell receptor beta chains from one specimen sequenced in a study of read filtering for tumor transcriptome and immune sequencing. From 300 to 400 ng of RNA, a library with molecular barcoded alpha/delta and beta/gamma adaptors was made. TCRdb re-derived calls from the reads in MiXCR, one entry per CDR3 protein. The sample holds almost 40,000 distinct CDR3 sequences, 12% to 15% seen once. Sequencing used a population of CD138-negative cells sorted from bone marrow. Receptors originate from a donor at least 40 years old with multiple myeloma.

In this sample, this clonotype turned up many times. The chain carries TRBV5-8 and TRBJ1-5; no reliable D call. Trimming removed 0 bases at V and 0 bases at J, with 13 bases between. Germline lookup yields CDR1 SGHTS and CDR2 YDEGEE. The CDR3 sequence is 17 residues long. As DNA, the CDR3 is TGTGCCAGCAGCTTGGTCGGGAACTTTTATAGCAATCAGCCCCAGCATTTT. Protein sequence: CASSLVGNFYSNQPQHF. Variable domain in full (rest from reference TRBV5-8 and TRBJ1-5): EAGVTQSPTHLIKTRGQQATLRCSPISGHTSVYWYQQALGLGLQFLLWYDEGEERNRGNFPPRFSGRQFPNYSSELNVNALELEDSALYLCASSLVGNFYSNQPQHFGDGTRLSIL.

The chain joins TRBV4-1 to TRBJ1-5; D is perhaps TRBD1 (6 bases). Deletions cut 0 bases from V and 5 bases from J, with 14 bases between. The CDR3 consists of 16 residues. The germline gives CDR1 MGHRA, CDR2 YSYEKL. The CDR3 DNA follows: TGCGCCAGCAGCCAAGATGCGGGGCAGGGGCATCAGCCCCAGCATTTT. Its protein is CASSQDAGQGHQPQHF.

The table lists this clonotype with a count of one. In nucleotides, the CDR3 is TGCGCCAGCAGCTCGGACCATTACGATGAGCAGTTCTTC. Protein sequence: CASSSDHYDEQFF. The chain uses TRBV5-1 and TRBJ2-1; D gene unclear. Germline CDR1 SGHRS, CDR2 YFSETQ. Trimming removed 3 bases at V and 8 bases at J, with 12 bases between. This CDR3 comprises 13 residues.

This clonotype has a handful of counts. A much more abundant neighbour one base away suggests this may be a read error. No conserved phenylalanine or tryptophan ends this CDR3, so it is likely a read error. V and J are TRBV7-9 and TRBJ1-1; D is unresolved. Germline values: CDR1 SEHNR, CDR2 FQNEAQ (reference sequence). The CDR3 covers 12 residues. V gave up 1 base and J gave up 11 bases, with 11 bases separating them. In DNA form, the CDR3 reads TGTGCCAGCAGCTTAGGAGGTATGACGGCTTTCTCT. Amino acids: CASSLGGMTAFS.

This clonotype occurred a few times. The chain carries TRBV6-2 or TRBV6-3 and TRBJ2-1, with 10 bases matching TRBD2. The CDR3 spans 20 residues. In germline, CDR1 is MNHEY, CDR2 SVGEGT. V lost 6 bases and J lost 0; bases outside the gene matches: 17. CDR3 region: CASRKGSAAGGPGSYNEQFF. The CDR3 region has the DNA TGTGCCAGCAGAAAGGGATCCGCAGCGGGGGGGCCTGGCTCCTACAATGAGCAGTTCTTC.

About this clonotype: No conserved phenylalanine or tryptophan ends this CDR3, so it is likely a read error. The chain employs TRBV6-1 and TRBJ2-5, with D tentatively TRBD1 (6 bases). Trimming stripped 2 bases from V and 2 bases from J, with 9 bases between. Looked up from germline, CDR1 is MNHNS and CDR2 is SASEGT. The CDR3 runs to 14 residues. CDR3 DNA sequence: TGTGCCAGCAGTGAACCGCAGGGGCAAGAGACCCAGTACCTC. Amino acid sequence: CASSEPQGQETQYL.

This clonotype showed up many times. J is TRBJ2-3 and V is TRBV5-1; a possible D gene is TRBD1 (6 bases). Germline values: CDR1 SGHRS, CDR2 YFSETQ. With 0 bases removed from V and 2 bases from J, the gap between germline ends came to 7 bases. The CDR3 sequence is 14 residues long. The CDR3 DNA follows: TGCGCCAGCAGCTTGGCAGGGGCCACAGATACGCAGTATTTT. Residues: CASSLAGATDTQYF.

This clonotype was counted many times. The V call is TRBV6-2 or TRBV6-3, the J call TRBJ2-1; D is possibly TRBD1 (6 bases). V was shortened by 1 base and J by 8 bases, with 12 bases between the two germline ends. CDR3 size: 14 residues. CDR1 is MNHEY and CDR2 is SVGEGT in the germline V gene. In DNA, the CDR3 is TGTGCCAGCAGTTACTTTAGTCAGGGGCATGAGCAGTTCTTC. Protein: CASSYFSQGHEQFF.

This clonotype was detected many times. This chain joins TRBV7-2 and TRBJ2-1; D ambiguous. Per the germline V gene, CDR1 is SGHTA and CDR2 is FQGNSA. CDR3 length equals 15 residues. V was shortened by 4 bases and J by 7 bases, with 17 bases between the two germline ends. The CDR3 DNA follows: TGTGCCAGCAGCTCAGGAAGTCCTTTGAGGAATGAGCAGTTCTTC. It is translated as CASSSGSPLRNEQFF.